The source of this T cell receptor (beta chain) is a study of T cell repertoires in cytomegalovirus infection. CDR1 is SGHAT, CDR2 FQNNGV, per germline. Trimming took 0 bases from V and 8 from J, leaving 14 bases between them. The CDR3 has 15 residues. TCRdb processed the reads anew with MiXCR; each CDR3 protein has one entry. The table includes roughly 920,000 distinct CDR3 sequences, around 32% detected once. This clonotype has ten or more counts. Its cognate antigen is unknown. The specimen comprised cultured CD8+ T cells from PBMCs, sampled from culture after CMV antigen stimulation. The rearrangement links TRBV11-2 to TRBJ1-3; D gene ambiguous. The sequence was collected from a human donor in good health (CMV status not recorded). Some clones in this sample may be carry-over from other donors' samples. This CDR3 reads CASSLDGIARDTIYF. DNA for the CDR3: TGTGCCAGCAGCTTAGATGGAATCGCCCGGGACACCATATATTTT.